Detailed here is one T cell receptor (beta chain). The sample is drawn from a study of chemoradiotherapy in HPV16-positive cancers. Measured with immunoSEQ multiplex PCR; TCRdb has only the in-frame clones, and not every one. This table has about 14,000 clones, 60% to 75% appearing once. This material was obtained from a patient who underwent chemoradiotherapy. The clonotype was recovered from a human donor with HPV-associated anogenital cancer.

The CDR3 DNA reads as TGTGCCAGCAGCCCTACTAGCGGAACCTACAATGAGCAGTTCTTC. Protein sequence: CASSPTSGTYNEQFF. This chain uses TRBV7-9 with TRBJ2-1, with 8 bases aligning to TRBD2. Germline V gene data show CDR1 as SEHNR and CDR2 as FQNEAQ (reference sequence). V was pared by 5 bases and J by 2 bases, with 5 bases of the junction left unmatched. This CDR3 contains 15 residues.